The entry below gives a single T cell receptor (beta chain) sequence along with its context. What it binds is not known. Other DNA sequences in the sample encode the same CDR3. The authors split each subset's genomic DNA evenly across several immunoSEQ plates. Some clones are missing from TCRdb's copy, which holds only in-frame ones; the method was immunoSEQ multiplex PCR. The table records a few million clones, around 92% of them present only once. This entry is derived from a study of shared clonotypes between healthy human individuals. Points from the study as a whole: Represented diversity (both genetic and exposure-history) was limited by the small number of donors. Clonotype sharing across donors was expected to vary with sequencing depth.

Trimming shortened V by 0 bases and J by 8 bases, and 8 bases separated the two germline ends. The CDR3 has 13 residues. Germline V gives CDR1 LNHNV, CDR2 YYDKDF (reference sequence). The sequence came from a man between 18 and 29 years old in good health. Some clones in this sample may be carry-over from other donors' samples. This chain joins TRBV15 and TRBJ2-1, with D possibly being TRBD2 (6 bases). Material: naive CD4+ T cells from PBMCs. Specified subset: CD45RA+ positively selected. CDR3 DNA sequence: TGTGCCACCAGCAGAGACCCGGGGGATGAGCAGTTCTTC. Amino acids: CATSRDPGDEQFF.